Listed here is a single TCR beta chain. This clonotype was seen just once. The target of this receptor is not known. No base quality values were provided; no much bigger clone lies one nucleotide off. Library construction relied on 5' RACE. The sequencer was an Illumina HiSeq 2500. A second PCR of roughly 6 to 11 cycles was run with a J-beta primer mix and a sample-barcoded 5' primer. Each TCR beta cDNA molecule received a unique molecular identifier from a template-switch 5' adaptor carrying 12 random nucleotides. Each sample yielded at least 3 million CDR3-containing paired-end reads. First-strand cDNA was synthesized from all RNA with the Mint cDNA synthesis kit, primed by a TRBC-specific oligonucleotide. All cDNA was treated with uracil-DNA glycosylase and then went through a first 18-cycle PCR with the universal primers M1SS and BC2_uni_R. For the original study's pipeline: Each sample was normalized by randomly selecting 1 million high-quality reads, each carrying a distinct molecular identifier. Instead of being binned into consensus sequences, reads with shared molecular identifiers were discarded. MiTCR, run with a Q25 quality threshold and the strictest error-elimination algorithm, handled CDR3 identification, clonotype clustering and error correction. A nonparametric unseen species model with Euler transformation was used to estimate a lower bound on total TCR beta diversity. The raw public reads went through TCRdb reprocessing: fastp at Q25, MiXCR clone calling, in-frame beta chains kept. Rows matching on CDR3 protein sequence are summarized as one entry with the most common DNA and genes. The V and J calls follow TCRdb's processing rather than the paper's. This sample is represented by hundreds of thousands of distinct CDR3 sequences; roughly 56% of them were singletons. The ten largest clones capture under 30% of the sample.

This entry belongs to a study of blood T cells in healthy people across ages (dated by TCRdb to the mid-2010s). About the study as a whole: In model experiments, roughly one uniquely barcoded TCR beta cDNA molecule per two T cells was captured by template switching. Using the same blood draw, the study looked at two additional independent replicas of 1 million unique cDNA reads for two donors, one aged 18 to 29 and the other aged 80 or older. The study measured age-related changes in TCR beta repertoire diversity using deep sequencing normalized with unique cDNA molecular identifiers. To avoid experimental bias, donors of different ages were distributed randomly across sequencing lanes. The donors were divided into four age groups: young (average around 17 years), middle-aged (roughly 42), aged (approximately 59) and long-lived (about 79).

Trimming removed 2 bases from V and 0 bases from J, leaving 13 bases between the germline ends. The CDR3, cysteine through phenylalanine, is 16 amino acids long. Only the CDR3 region is kept as DNA, spanning 48 bases read in frame from base 1. CDR1 and CDR2 (MDHEN, SYDVKM) derive from the germline V gene. General findings and caveats noted by the study authors: Compared with the aged group, the long-lived group had more naive CD4+ T cells, fewer expanded clones and increased TCR diversity, suggesting age selection. Bulk unsorted PBMC profiling prevented conclusive comparison of naive and antigen-experienced compartments. A strong correlation was found between observed TCR beta diversity and the percentage of naive T cells measured by flow cytometry. Donor CMV infection status was unknown, potentially confounding age-related changes in expanded clonotypes. Total diversity estimates from one million sequenced T cells were considered lower bounds and underestimates. Observed TCR beta diversity per million T cells fell roughly linearly with age, and a significant reduction was already apparent by age roughly 40.

The donors were 40 or so Caucasian individuals from Russia, aged roughly 6 to 100 years, who were systemically healthy. About 9.8 milliliters of peripheral blood were drawn from each donor into EDTA-treated Vacutainer tubes. Ficoll-Paque density-gradient centrifugation was used to isolate PBMCs, with at least 7 million obtained per sample. Total RNA, at least 6 micrograms per sample, was extracted from PBMCs with Trizol reagent. The percentages of naive CD45RAhigh/CD27high T cells were determined by flow cytometry on a PBMC aliquot from every donor. This sequence was found in a man aged 35 to 55 in good health. Recombination joined TRBV28 with TRBJ2-5, with a weak D call of TRBD2 (6 bases match). Sequenced input: blood. The CDR3 protein: CASSLGGRYDQETQYF. The nucleotides read TGTGCCAGCAGTTTAGGGGGGAGGTACGACCAAGAGACCCAGTACTTC.